The 5 T cell receptor beta chains reported below all come from one sample, sequenced in a study of blood T cell repertoires in COVID-19. Method: immunoSEQ multiplex PCR; TCRdb's copy keeps in-frame clones and lacks some. The table lists some 97,000 clones, 75% to 95% of them singletons. Material: peripheral blood. The source of these receptors is a man between 60 and 75 years old with acute or convalescent COVID-19.

The rearrangement links TRBV5-5 to TRBJ2-2, with unresolved D. The CDR3 extends over 15 amino acids. From germline, CDR1 is SGHKS and CDR2 YYEKEE (reference sequence). Trimming took off 1 base at V and 8 bases at J, with 15 bases between the two ends. The DNA of the CDR3 is TGTGCCAGCAGCTTGAGGCAGGTCCCAACGGGGGAGCTGTTTTTT. This codes for CASSLRQVPTGELFF.

This rearrangement joins TRBV5-6 to TRBJ2-1; TRBD2 might be the D (5 bases). Germline CDR1 and CDR2: SGHDT and YYEEEE. This CDR3 is built from 13 residues. V lost 3 bases, J lost 3 bases, and 7 bases lay in between. As DNA, the CDR3 is TGTGCCAGCAGCTCCGGACTCTACAATGAGCAGTTCTTC. Translating gives CASSSGLYNEQFF.

The gene calls are TRBV6-2 or TRBV6-3 and TRBJ1-3; D uncertain. The V end lost 5 bases, the J end lost 0 bases, and 8 bases lay between the germline ends. CDR1 and CDR2 from the germline V gene are MNHEY and SVGEGT. The CDR3 has 14 amino acids. The CDR3 region is CASSRRVSGNTIYF. The CDR3 DNA is TGTGCCAGCAGTCGACGGGTCTCTGGAAACACCATATATTTT.

Here the CDR3 reads CASSDGQGSLDYTF. In nucleotides, the CDR3 is TGTGCCAGCAGTGATGGACAGGGGAGCTTGGACTACACCTTC. The chain joins TRBV2 to TRBJ1-2, with TRBD1 matching over 9 bases. V lost 3 bases to trimming and J lost 10 bases; unmatched junction nucleotides: 9. The CDR3 is 14 residues long. Germline V lookup: CDR1 SNHLY, CDR2 FYNNEI.

The chain employs TRBV2 and TRBJ1-2; 9 nucleotides align to TRBD1. The ends lost 6 bases at V and 8 bases at J; junction bases unmatched: 7. CDR1 SNHLY and CDR2 FYNNEI come from the germline V gene. CDR3 length: 13 amino acids. The CDR3, as DNA: TGTGCCAGCAGCCTGGGACAGGGAGGAGGCTACACCTTC. It is translated as CASSLGQGGGYTF. Filled out from reference TRBV2 and TRBJ1-2, the complete variable domain reads EPEVTQTPSHQVTQMGQEVILRCVPISNHLYFYWYRQILGQKVEFLVSFYNNEISEKSEIFDDQFSVERPDGSNFTLKIRSTKLEDSAMYFCASSLGQGGGYTFGSGTRLTVV.